Many counts were recorded for the clone carrying this T cell receptor beta chain. Its antigen is unknown. The data originate from a study of CD8 T cells in ankylosing spondylitis. Study-wide results and caveats: Relatively rare in peripheral blood, disease-linked clones were also CD8+.

Each CDR3 protein is one row after TCRdb ran MiXCR on the 5' RACE reads. The profile shows about 140,000 distinct CDR3 sequences, around 6.6% of them singletons. The V end lost 6 bases, the J end lost 0 bases, and 14 bases lay between the germline ends. Germline CDR1 is MNHEY and CDR2 is SVGEGT. The CDR3 sequence is 15 residues long. This TCR was recovered from a female donor with ankylosing spondylitis or in good health (not recorded which). Sequencing was carried out using blood, either unsorted or a sorted T cell fraction (not recorded which). The J gene is TRBJ1-1, the V gene TRBV6-2 or TRBV6-3; the D is unclear. The CDR3 loop reads CASRPHWEVNTEAFF. DNA for the CDR3: TGTGCCAGCAGACCCCATTGGGAGGTGAACACTGAAGCTTTCTTT.